This is a list of T cell receptor beta chains from one sample in a study of cytomegalovirus exposure and HLA in healthy donors. Only in-frame clones appear in the TCRdb table, and some are missing; sequencing was by immunoSEQ multiplex PCR. The sample data list just under 80,000 clones. The specimen sequenced was PBMCs. These receptors were collected from a young man in good health and CMV-seropositive. CDR3s include the opening cysteine and the closing phenylalanine or tryptophan.

TRBV6-1	TRBJ1-4	CASSEDGQGHEKLFF
TRBV5-1	TRBJ2-7	CASSLNDGTRGHEQYF
TRBV7-9	TRBJ2-2	CASRGLMYSGELFF
TRBV9	TRBJ2-1	CASSVRGLAGDNEQFF
TRBV7-3	TRBJ2-1	CASSPGLYYNEQFF
TRBV6-1	TRBJ1-5	CASSDRTGLGPQHF
TRBV7-8	TRBJ1-5	CASSPIGTGGYQPQHF
TRBV9	TRBJ1-1	CASSDNRDTLNTEAFF
TRBV5-4	TRBJ2-1	CASSRDGLVSYNEQFF
TRBV2	TRBJ1-3	CASSEWEDTIYF
TRBV11-2	TRBJ1-4	CASSLDPMRGEKLFF
TRBV28	TRBJ1-1	CASSLGADRRNTEAFF
TRBV29-1	TRBJ1-2	CSVVDRGNYGYTF
TRBV29-1	TRBJ2-6	CSVEGGTGFSGANVLTF
TRBV11-3	TRBJ1-1	CASSLGQEGAEAFF
TRBV11-2	TRBJ2-6	CASSSPISGANVLTF
TRBV18	TRBJ1-1	CASSPPAGEAFF
TRBV5-4	TRBJ1-4	CASSLTGEKLFF
TRBV6-5	TRBJ2-7	CASSSRDRAIYEQYF
TRBV19	TRBJ2-2	CASIRGTGELFF
TRBV29-1	TRBJ2-5	CSARTDQETQYF
TRBV2	TRBJ2-7	CASSGTSDEQYF
TRBV6-1	TRBJ1-4	CASSGTGVREKLFF
TRBV28	TRBJ1-5	CASSFAQEANQPQHF
TRBV29-1	TRBJ2-1	CSGTDRARYNEQFF
TRBV2	TRBJ2-1	CASSGRGTSGGNEQFF
TRBV7-9	TRBJ1-1	CASSPKRPTRDTEAFF
TRBV28	TRBJ2-5	CASSFLETQYF
TRBV28	TRBJ2-7	CASSSLHANQYF
TRBV11-2	TRBJ1-4	CASSLAGGWTNEKLFF
TRBV7-4	TRBJ2-7	CASSLLSEQYF
TRBV6-4	TRBJ2-7	CASSETGLRVRYEQYF
TRBV18	TRBJ2-7	CASSPSGTYYEQYF
TRBV6-1	TRBJ1-6	CASSELSNSPLHF
TRBV6-1	TRBJ1-4	CATGVARNEKLFF
TRBV19	TRBJ2-2	CASSIGRVTGELFF
TRBV19	TRBJ1-5	CASSYTDTSNQPQHF
TRBV7-8	TRBJ1-2	CASSLLSLEGYTF
TRBV14	TRBJ2-3	CASSQESGGLTDTQYF
TRBV5-6	TRBJ2-3	CASSLFTIPDTQYF
TRBV5-1	TRBJ2-5	CASSFLRGGGETQYF
TRBV7-8	TRBJ1-2	CASSHGYDTGPPRYTF
TRBV27	TRBJ1-4	CASSPAEGANEKLFF
TRBV6-5	TRBJ2-1	CASSYSRGTYNEQFF
TRBV6-6	TRBJ1-1	CASRLQGINTEAFF
TRBV29-1	TRBJ2-1	CSVGLAERDNEQFF
TRBV7-8	TRBJ1-1	CASSLGWGTGSWRNTEAFF
TRBV11-3	TRBJ2-5	CASSPTRGQETQYF
TRBV18	TRBJ2-7	CASSPWTDYEQYF